The T cell receptor (beta chain) under discussion was sequenced for a study of T cell repertoires in cytomegalovirus infection. On the study more broadly: TCR beta signatures that were public indicated CMV infection and matching HLA type.

About this clonotype itself: Its antigen is still unknown.

TCRdb processed the reads anew with MiXCR; each CDR3 protein has one entry. The table records hundreds of thousands of distinct CDR3 sequences, around 30% of them present only once. The CDR3 sequence is 15 residues long. Germline trimming cut 3 bases from V and 1 base from J; bases unmatched to any gene: 2. Germline V CDR1 and CDR2: MGHDK, SYGVNS. The rearrangement joins TRBV25-1 to TRBJ2-2; 7 nucleotides line up with TRBD1. The sample here was cultured CD8+ T cells from PBMCs, taken from culture after CMV antigen stimulation. The receptor was derived from a human donor in good health (CMV status not recorded). Some clones in this sample may be carry-over from other donors' samples. CDR3 in amino acids: CASSEGQLNTGELFF. DNA of the CDR3: TGTGCCAGCAGTGAGGGACAGCTGAACACCGGGGAGCTGTTTTTT.